The sequence of this T cell receptor beta chain was determined in a study of CD8 T cells in ankylosing spondylitis. Deletions cut 5 bases from V and 0 bases from J, with 19 bases between. Germline V CDR1 and CDR2: SEHNR, FQNEAQ (reference sequence). This CDR3 has 17 amino acids. This clonotype was observed many times. From the 5' RACE reads, TCRdb called clonotypes with MiXCR, one entry per CDR3 protein. The table has about 180,000 distinct CDR3 sequences, 9.8% seen once. Sequenced sample: blood, either unsorted or a sorted T cell fraction (not recorded which). The V gene is TRBV7-9, the J gene TRBJ2-5; TRBD1 might be the D (5 bases). The origin of this receptor is a female donor with ankylosing spondylitis or in good health (not recorded which). CDR3 sequence (DNA): TGTGCCAGCAGCCTAGTGGGGCAGGGATACAACCAAGAGACCCAGTACTTC. This translates into CASSLVGQGYNQETQYF.